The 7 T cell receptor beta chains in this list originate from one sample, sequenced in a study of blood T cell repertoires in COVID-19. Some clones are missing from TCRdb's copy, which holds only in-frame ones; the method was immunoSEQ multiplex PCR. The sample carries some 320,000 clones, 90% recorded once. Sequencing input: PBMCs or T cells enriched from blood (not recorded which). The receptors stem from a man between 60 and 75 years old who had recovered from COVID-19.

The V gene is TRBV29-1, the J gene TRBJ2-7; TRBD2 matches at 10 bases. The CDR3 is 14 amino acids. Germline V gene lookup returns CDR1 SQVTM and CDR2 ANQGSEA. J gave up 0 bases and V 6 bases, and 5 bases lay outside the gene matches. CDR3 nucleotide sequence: TGCAGCGTGGGAGCGGGAGGGCCCTCCTACGAGCAGTACTTC. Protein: CSVGAGGPSYEQYF.

DNA of the CDR3: TGTGCCAGCAGCTTAAGATACAGGGGGCCGGGTTCACCCCTCCACTTT. Its translation: CASSLRYRGPGSPLHF. The chain links TRBV7-3 to TRBJ1-6, with 9 bases matching TRBD1. The V segment lost 1 base and the J segment 9 bases; nucleotides outside the gene matches: 7. Germline CDR1 is SGHTA and CDR2 is FQGTGA. The CDR3 spans 16 residues. The full variable domain, rest sourced from reference TRBV7-3 and TRBJ1-6, is GAGVSQTPSNKVTEKGKYVELRCDPISGHTALYWYRQSLGQGPEFLIYFQGTGAADDSGLPNDRFFAVRPEGSVSTLKIQRTERGDSAVYLCASSLRYRGPGSPLHFGNGTRLTVT.

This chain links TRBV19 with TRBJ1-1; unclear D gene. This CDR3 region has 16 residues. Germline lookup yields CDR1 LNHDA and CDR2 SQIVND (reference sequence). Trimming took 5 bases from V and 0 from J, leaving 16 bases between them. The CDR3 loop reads CASSAPPGVMNTEAFF. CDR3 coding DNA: TGTGCCAGTAGTGCCCCTCCGGGAGTTATGAACACTGAAGCTTTCTTT.

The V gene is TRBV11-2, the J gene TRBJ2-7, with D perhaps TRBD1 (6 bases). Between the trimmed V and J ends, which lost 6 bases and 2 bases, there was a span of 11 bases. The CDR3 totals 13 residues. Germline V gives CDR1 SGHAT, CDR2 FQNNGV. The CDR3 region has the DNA TGTGCCAGCAGTCAAGGACAGACCTACGAGCAGTACTTC. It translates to CASSQGQTYEQYF.

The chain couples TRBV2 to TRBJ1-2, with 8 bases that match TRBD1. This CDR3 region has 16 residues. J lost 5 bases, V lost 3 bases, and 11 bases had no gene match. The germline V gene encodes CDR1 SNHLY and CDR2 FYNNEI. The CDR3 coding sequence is TGTGCCAGCAGTGAGATGACCGCCAGGGGGCAATATGGCTACACCTTC. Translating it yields CASSEMTARGQYGYTF.

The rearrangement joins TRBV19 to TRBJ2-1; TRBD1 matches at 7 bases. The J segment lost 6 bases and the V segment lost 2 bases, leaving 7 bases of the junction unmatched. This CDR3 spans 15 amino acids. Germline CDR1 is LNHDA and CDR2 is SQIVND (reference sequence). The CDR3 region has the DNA TGTGCCAGTAGTATACAGACAGGGCCTGGCAATGAGCAGTTCTTC. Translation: CASSIQTGPGNEQFF.

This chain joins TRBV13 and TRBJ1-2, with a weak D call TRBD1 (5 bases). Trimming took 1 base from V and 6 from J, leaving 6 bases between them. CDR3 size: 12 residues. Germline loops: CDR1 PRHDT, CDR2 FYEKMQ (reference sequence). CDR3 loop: CASSLAGDGYTF. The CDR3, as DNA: TGTGCCAGCAGCTTAGCGGGGGATGGCTACACCTTC.